The clone carrying this TCR beta chain was detected a few times. This CDR3 has 15 amino acids. Germline V gene sequence: CDR1 LGHNA, CDR2 YSLEER. Trimming cost V 1 base and J 1 base, with 10 bases left between them. The sample belongs to a study of blood T cell repertoires in COVID-19. About the research overall: Nucleic acid was either cDNA or gDNA, and it came from T cells, B-cell-depleted T cells, or PBMCs.

Some clones are missing from TCRdb's copy, which holds only in-frame ones; the method was immunoSEQ multiplex PCR. This sample yields 200,000 to 300,000 clones, of which approximately 80% are seen a single time; under 5.5% belongs to the top ten. The receptor comes from a man aged 60-69 years with acute or convalescent COVID-19. The V and J genes are TRBV4-3 and TRBJ1-1; D perhaps matches TRBD1 (5 bases). The sample comprised peripheral blood. The CDR3 sequence: CASSQGGGRNTEAFF. As DNA, the CDR3 is TGCGCCAGCAGCCAAGGGGGGGGTAGGAACACTGAAGCTTTCTTT.